These T cell receptor beta chains were read from a single sample in a study of Ad26.COV2.S vaccination and SARS-CoV-2 variants. The repertoire was sequenced with immunoSEQ multiplex PCR; TCRdb's copy has only in-frame clones and lacks some. The sample lists fewer than 500,000 clones, roughly 89% occurring once. The sequences come from peripheral blood, collected in a trial of Ad26.COV2.S vaccine versus placebo. The source of these receptors is a person aged 18-60 years who received the Ad26.COV2.S COVID-19 vaccine or a placebo. The CDR3 runs from the conserved cysteine through the conserved F or W. D genes are given only for firm matches. Expanded clones get a size class; other rows say once, few or many, or leave the size out.

TRBV2	TRBJ1-5	TRBD1	NA	16	TGTGCCAGCAGTGCCCGGACAGGGGCAAGCAATCAGCCCCAGCATTTT	CASSARTGASNQPQHF
TRBV11-3	TRBJ2-2	NA	NA	15	TGTGCCAGCAGCCCAGAGGCCATATCGGACGGGGAGCTGTTTTTT	CASSPEAISDGELFF
TRBV27	TRBJ1-4	NA	NA	15	TGTGCCAGCAGTTTTGCGTGGCAGGGGAATGAAAAACTGTTTTTT	CASSFAWQGNEKLFF
TRBV6-2/TRBV6-3	TRBJ2-5	NA	NA	15	TGTGCCAGCAGTTACCCCAAGCCGATCCAAGAGACCCAGTACTTC	CASSYPKPIQETQYF
TRBV29-1	TRBJ1-1	TRBD1	NA	16	TGCAGCGTCCCGAACAGGGGGCTGGGAGTGAACACTGAAGCTTTCTTT	CSVPNRGLGVNTEAFF
TRBV4-3	TRBJ2-1	NA	NA	13	TGCGCCAGCAGAGCGAACTCCTACAATGAGCAGTTCTTC	CASRANSYNEQFF
TRBV11-2	TRBJ1-3	NA	NA	12	TGTGCCAGCAGCGACCGAGGAAACACCATATATTTT	CASSDRGNTIYF
TRBV7-3	TRBJ2-3	TRBD2	NA	15	TGTGCCAGCAGCCGCGGGGGATCGAGCACAGATACGCAGTATTTT	CASSRGGSSTDTQYF
TRBV7-3	TRBJ2-3	TRBD2	NA	17	TGTGCCAGCAGCTTAAGTCTCGAGGCGGGAGTGGGGTATGGGCAGTATTTT	CASSLSLEAGVGYGQYF
TRBV5-4	TRBJ2-3	NA	NA	15	TGTGCCAGCAGCTTTGACGGGTTCTACACAGATACGCAGTATTTT	CASSFDGFYTDTQYF
TRBV7-9	TRBJ2-7	NA	NA	14	TGTGCCAGCAGCACCCAGGACCCAACGGGCGAGCAGTACTTC	CASSTQDPTGEQYF
TRBV12-5	TRBJ2-7	NA	NA	13	TGTGCTAGTTCCGTTAGCGGCGCTTACGAGCAGTACTTC	CASSVSGAYEQYF
TRBV19	TRBJ1-2	NA	NA	15	TGTGCCAGTAGTATATATTTCAGGTCTAACTATGGCTACACCTTC	CASSIYFRSNYGYTF
TRBV7-2	TRBJ2-1	NA	NA	11	TGTGCCAGCAGCTTATACGATGAGCAGTTCTTC	CASSLYDEQFF
TRBV27	TRBJ2-3	NA	NA	15	TGTGCCAGCAGTTTAAGGGCGGCGGACGCAGATACGCAGTATTTT	CASSLRAADADTQYF
TRBV19	TRBJ1-3	NA	NA	15	TGTGCCAGTAGTACTCTTCAGGACTCTGGAAACACCATATATTTT	CASSTLQDSGNTIYF
TRBV7-2	TRBJ2-2	TRBD1	NA	18	TGTGCCAGCAGCTTAGTAGTGCGTTGGGACAGGAACACCGGGGAGCTGTTTTTT	CASSLVVRWDRNTGELFF
TRBV28	TRBJ1-2	NA	once	13	TGTGCCAGCAGTTTTAGGGCGGGGTATGGCTACACCTTC	CASSFRAGYGYTF
TRBV5-4	TRBJ2-5	TRBD1	NA	14	TGTGCCAGCAGCCCGAGGACAGGGGGAGAGACCCAGTACTTC	CASSPRTGGETQYF
TRBV7-9	TRBJ2-2	NA	NA	18	TGTGCCAGCAGCTTAGAAGTCGGAGCTAGCATAAGAACCGGGGAGCTGTTTTTT	CASSLEVGASIRTGELFF
TRBV5-5	TRBJ1-2	NA	NA	13	TGTGCCAGCAGCTTGCGGGTAAACTATGGCTACACCTTC	CASSLRVNYGYTF
TRBV12-3/TRBV12-4	TRBJ2-5	NA	NA	11	TGTGCCAGCCGCAACTGGGAGACCCAGTACTTC	CASRNWETQYF
TRBV4-1	TRBJ2-1	TRBD2	NA	17	TGCGCCAGCAGCCGTCGGACCGGGACTAGCGGGACCGATGAGCAGTTCTTC	CASSRRTGTSGTDEQFF
TRBV7-3	TRBJ1-2	NA	NA	15	TGTGCCAGCAGCTTTGGCGCCGGAGGCAACTATGGCTACACCTTC	CASSFGAGGNYGYTF
TRBV4-2	TRBJ2-2	NA	NA	16	TGTGCCAGCAGCCAAGAGGGGGGAGCAGGCACCGGGGAGCTGTTTTTT	CASSQEGGAGTGELFF
TRBV18	TRBJ1-2	TRBD1	NA	14	TGTGCCAGCTCACCGAACAGGGGGCGGGATGGCTACACCTTC	CASSPNRGRDGYTF
TRBV7-2	TRBJ2-5	NA	NA	14	TGTGCCAGCAGCTTCCCAGGGCAACAAGAGACCCAGTACTTC	CASSFPGQQETQYF
TRBV7-2	TRBJ2-7	NA	NA	15	TGTGCCAGCAGCCTAGTGGGGCAGCAGACCTACGAGCAGTACTTC	CASSLVGQQTYEQYF
TRBV3-1/TRBV3-2	TRBJ1-6	TRBD1	NA	21	TGTGCCAGCAGCCAAGACCCCGGACAGGGGGGGATTCTGGGGTTCGGCTCACCCCTCCACTTT	CASSQDPGQGGILGFGSPLHF
TRBV5-1	TRBJ2-7	NA	NA	13	TGCGCCAGCAGGCGAGACAGCTCCTACGAGCAGTACTTC	CASRRDSSYEQYF
TRBV4-3	TRBJ1-4	NA	NA	14	TGCGCCAGCAGCCAAGATCTCGAGGATGAAAAACTGTTTTTT	CASSQDLEDEKLFF
TRBV6-5	TRBJ1-1	NA	NA	14	TGTGCCAGTCCGAAGAGGGGTAGGAACACTGAAGCTTTCTTT	CASPKRGRNTEAFF
TRBV6-5	TRBJ2-5	NA	once	14	TGTGCCAGCAGTTACGGTTGGGGCTCGAAGACCCAGTACTTC	CASSYGWGSKTQYF
TRBV18	TRBJ2-3	TRBD2	NA	16	TGTGCCAGCTCACCACGAAGCGGGAGTGGCACAGATACGCAGTATTTT	CASSPRSGSGTDTQYF
TRBV13	TRBJ2-5	NA	NA	14	TGTGCCAGCAGCGCGGGACCGTACCAAGAGACCCAGTACTTC	CASSAGPYQETQYF
TRBV7-9	TRBJ1-4	NA	NA	14	TGTGCCAGCAGCTTCGGGCAGAGGTATGAAAAACTGTTTTTT	CASSFGQRYEKLFF
TRBV27	TRBJ1-6	NA	few	16	TGTGCCAGCAGTTTGAGGTACAATTTAGTCAATTCACCCCTCCACTTT	CASSLRYNLVNSPLHF
TRBV6-4	TRBJ1-5	NA	NA	14	TGTGCCAGCATATACAGCTATAGCAATCAGCCCCAGCATTTT	CASIYSYSNQPQHF
TRBV18	TRBJ1-1	TRBD1	NA	16	TGTGCCAGCTCACGACAACCGGGACAGGGGGGCACTGAAGCTTTCTTT	CASSRQPGQGGTEAFF
TRBV2	TRBJ1-5	NA	NA	15	TGTGCCAGCAGTGACGAGACAGGCGGACATCAGCCCCAGCATTTT	CASSDETGGHQPQHF
TRBV13	TRBJ1-4	NA	NA	16	TGTGCCAGCAGCTCTACCCCAGTTGCAACTAATGAAAAACTGTTTTTT	CASSSTPVATNEKLFF
TRBV29-1	TRBJ2-6	NA	NA	17	TGCAGCGTTGAAGACCCGCTACTACCCTCTGGGGCCAACGTCCTGACTTTC	CSVEDPLLPSGANVLTF
TRBV4-3	TRBJ1-2	TRBD1	NA	16	TGCGCCAGCAGCCGTTCCCCTGGACAGGGAGCCTATGGCTACACCTTC	CASSRSPGQGAYGYTF
TRBV5-1	TRBJ1-2	NA	NA	16	TGCGCCAGCAGCTTGGGAGCTGGAGCCGGGGGCTATGGCTACACCTTC	CASSLGAGAGGYGYTF
TRBV18	TRBJ2-1	NA	once	15	TGTGCCAGCTCACCAGGACAGGCGGGGAACAATGAGCAGTTCTTC	CASSPGQAGNNEQFF
TRBV7-2	TRBJ1-5	TRBD1	NA	15	TGTGCCAGCAGCCTAGCAGGGGGTATCGGTCAGCCCCAGCATTTT	CASSLAGGIGQPQHF
TRBV4-2	TRBJ2-2	NA	NA	13	TGTGCCAGCAGCCTCTCCGGCACCGGGGAGCTGTTTTTT	CASSLSGTGELFF
TRBV5-1	TRBJ1-4	NA	NA	15	TGCGCCAGCAGCATCCTACCGGGAACTAATGAAAAACTGTTTTTT	CASSILPGTNEKLFF
TRBV7-9	TRBJ1-6	NA	few	12	TGTGCCAGCAGCCGTGCGGATTCACCCCTCCACTTT	CASSRADSPLHF
TRBV2	TRBJ1-5	TRBD1	NA	14	TGTGCCAGCCTGGAGACAGGGCTCAATCAGCCCCAGCATTTT	CASLETGLNQPQHF
TRBV7-2	TRBJ1-4	NA	NA	15	TGTGCCAGCAGCTTCTATGGGCAAATAGGTGAAAAACTGTTTTTT	CASSFYGQIGEKLFF